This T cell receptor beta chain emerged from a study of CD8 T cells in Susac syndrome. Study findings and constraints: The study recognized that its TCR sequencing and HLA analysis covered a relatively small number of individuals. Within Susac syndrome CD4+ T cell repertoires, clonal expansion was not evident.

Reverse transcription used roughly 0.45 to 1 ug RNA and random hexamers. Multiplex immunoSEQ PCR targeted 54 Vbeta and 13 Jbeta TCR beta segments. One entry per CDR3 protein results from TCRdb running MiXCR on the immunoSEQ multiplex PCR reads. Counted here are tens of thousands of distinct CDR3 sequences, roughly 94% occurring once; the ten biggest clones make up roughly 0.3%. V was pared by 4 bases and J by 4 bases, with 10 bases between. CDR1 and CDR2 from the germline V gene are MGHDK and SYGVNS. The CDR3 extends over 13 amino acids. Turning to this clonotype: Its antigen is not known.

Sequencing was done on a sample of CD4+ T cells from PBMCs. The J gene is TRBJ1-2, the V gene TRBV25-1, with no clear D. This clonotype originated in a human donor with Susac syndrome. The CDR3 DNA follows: TGTGCCAGCAGTGGGGGTGCAGCCTATGGCTACACCTTC. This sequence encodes CASSGGAAYGYTF.